This TCR beta chain was documented in a study of a mutant IDH1 vaccine in newly diagnosed glioma (dated by TCRdb to about 2021). With regard to the full study: Vaccination was initiated 4-6 weeks after radiotherapy alone, or concurrently with temozolomide cycles in the chemotherapy-containing groups. Six visits were used for peripheral blood collection: V03 (baseline), V05, V07, V10, V12 and V13. Prior to enrollment, standard therapy consisting of radiotherapy alone, temozolomide alone, or radiochemotherapy with temozolomide had been administered to patients, with the combination being received by most patients. Of the roughly 32 patients who were treated, approximately 60% were male and roughly 38% were female, and the mean age was approximately 40 years. For exploratory analyses, 25 to 30 treated patients had longitudinal TCRB deep sequencing done wherever samples were available. The week-35 safety follow-up was designated visit V12, and the week-47 end of study was designated visit V13.

Study-level results and caveats: Immune responses induced by the vaccine were seen in roughly 95% of patients across multiple MHC alleles. Changes in the top peripheral T cell clonotypes picked up by TCRB sequencing did not appear to be linked to pseudoprogression. The authors noted that analyses of patient blood samples could not be reproduced because of sample limitations. Availability determined which PBMC samples were chosen for TCRB deep sequencing.

As to this clone: The antigen this receptor binds is unknown. Base qualities are missing; no much larger clone stands one base away.

Cut back by 0 bases and 0 bases, the V and J ends lie 8 bases apart. Counted from cysteine to phenylalanine, this CDR3 has 15 amino acids. The sequence is cut down to CDR3 DNA, 45 bases in frame from base 1. The CDR1 and CDR2 encoded by the germline V gene are SGHTA and FQGNSA. The sample's time point label is to be understood as: week 47, end of study. Each vaccine dose, consisting of 300 ug of a 20-mer mutant IDH1 peptide in Montanide, was administered subcutaneously with topical imiquimod. Patients were given eight vaccinations, in weeks 1, 3, 5, 7, 11, 15, 19 and 23, which matched visits V03 through V10. Newly diagnosed WHO grade 3 or 4 IDH1-mutant astrocytomas showing loss of nuclear ATRX were present in the donors. The samples were drawn from NOA16, a multicentre, single-arm, open-label phase I trial in Germany that tested a mutant IDH1 peptide vaccine in humans for the first time. Genomic DNA for TCRB sequencing was extracted from EDTA blood using the DNeasy Blood and Tissue Kit.

The library relied on the immunoSEQ multiplex PCR assay. Rearranged TCR beta chain sequences were amplified with the hsTCRB Kit following the manufacturer's protocol. Sequencing of TCRB libraries was carried out on an Illumina MiSeq. Regarding the original processing steps: Demultiplexing, trimming and gene mapping were performed with the kit vendor's proprietary platform. TCRdb stores this immuneACCESS table with in-frame sequences only. Part of the clones is absent; in the studies checked, under half of the shortfall reflects unresolved V genes, and no reason is known for the rest. The V and J calls and clone size are taken from that table; D and trimming were inferred from the DNA. The sample table lists some 62,000 clones, over 80% of them with a count of one. Clones ranked in the top ten supply about 4% of the sample.

The clonotype comes from a man aged 25-45 years with glioma. Here the chain combines TRBV7-2 and TRBJ1-1; the D gene cannot be resolved reliably. Sample: PBMCs, taken from a glioma patient whose treatment included an IDH1 peptide vaccine. The nucleotide sequence is TGTGCCAGCAGCTTAGCTCTGAGCCTGAACACTGAAGCTTTCTTT. Its translation is CASSLALSLNTEAFF.